Listed below are T cell receptor beta chains from one sample, sequenced in a study. TCRdb used MiXCR to reprocess the RT-PCR reads, holding one entry per CDR3 protein. The sample lists around 700,000 distinct CDR3 sequences, approximately 15% occurring once. The specimen was memory CD4+ T cells from blood. The receptors were sampled from a female donor in good health, serving as a healthy control. CDR3s include the opening cysteine and the closing phenylalanine or tryptophan. The D gene is left open where the match is weak. The size entry is marked missing in some rows and otherwise reads once, few, many or a size class.

14 TRBJ2-7 TRBV3-1 - - CASSQWGREYEQYF TGTGCCAGCAGCCAGTGGGGGCGCGAGTACGAGCAGTACTTC
15 TRBJ2-3 TRBV7-2 - few CASSLWVGGVDTQYF TGTGCCAGCAGCTTATGGGTAGGGGGTGTCGATACGCAGTATTTT
14 TRBJ2-7 TRBV29-1 - many CSVGGPTTRYEQYF TGCAGCGTTGGAGGCCCTACTACCCGGTACGAGCAGTACTTC
16 TRBJ2-1 TRBV20-1 TRBD2 few CSARDRTSGVYNEQFF TGCAGTGCTAGAGACAGGACTAGCGGAGTTTACAATGAGCAGTTCTTC
12 TRBJ1-1 TRBV18 - - CASSPRVAEAFF TGTGCCAGCTCACCCCGGGTGGCTGAAGCTTTCTTT
15 TRBJ1-1 TRBV20-1 - many CSARGDTNWDTEAFF TGCAGTGCTAGGGGGGACACGAACTGGGACACTGAAGCTTTCTTT
12 TRBJ1-2 TRBV28 - many CASSFRIYGYTF TGTGCCAGCAGTTTTCGTATTTATGGCTACACCTTC
15 TRBJ2-1 TRBV5-1 - - CASSLVGAGSNEQFF TGCGCCAGCAGCTTGGTCGGGGCAGGGAGCAATGAGCAGTTCTTC
16 TRBJ1-1 TRBV5-1 TRBD1 many CASSLNLGQGGAEAFF TGCGCCAGCAGCTTGAACCTAGGACAGGGGGGTGCTGAAGCTTTCTTT
15 TRBJ2-6 TRBV20-1 - few CSARDGGPGANVLTF TGCAGTGCTAGAGATGGGGGGCCCGGGGCCAACGTCCTGACTTTC
17 TRBJ2-3 TRBV6-2/TRBV6-3 TRBD2 - CASSYPGLAGGRDTQYF TGTGCCAGCAGTTACCCGGGACTAGCGGGGGGACGAGATACGCAGTATTTT
17 TRBJ2-5 TRBV7-9 TRBD1 few CASSFPGQGVLGETQYF TGTGCCAGCAGCTTCCCCGGACAGGGCGTTCTCGGAGAGACCCAGTACTTC
16 TRBJ1-4 TRBV2 - - CASNPLTSATNEKLFF TGTGCCAGCAACCCTCTGACATCTGCAACTAATGAAAAACTGTTTTTT
13 TRBJ2-4 TRBV5-5 TRBD1 many CASSLAAGTGRFF TGTGCCAGCAGCTTGGCCGCCGGGACAGGACGGTTCTTC
15 TRBJ1-2 TRBV15 - - CATSRDLQASYGYTF TGTGCCACCAGCAGAGATCTACAGGCCTCCTACGGCTACACCTTC
12 TRBJ1-1 TRBV6-1 - - CASRPGYAEAFF TGTGCCAGCAGACCAGGGTACGCTGAAGCTTTCTTT
14 TRBJ2-3 TRBV10-3 TRBD2 many CAIRRRETLDTQYF TGTGCCATCAGACGGCGGGAGACCTTGGATACGCAGTATTTT
13 TRBJ1-1 TRBV20-1 - - CSASQGLNTEAFF TGCAGTGCTTCCCAGGGCTTGAACACTGAAGCTTTCTTT
16 TRBJ2-1 TRBV20-1 TRBD2 - CSAQRIAGLAYNEQFF TGCAGTGCCCAGAGAATAGCGGGGCTGGCCTACAATGAGCAGTTCTTC
16 TRBJ2-2 TRBV4-3 - many CASSQVLLANTGELFF TGCGCCAGCAGCCAAGTTCTGCTAGCCAACACCGGGGAGCTGTTTTTT
15 TRBJ1-5 TRBV6-1 TRBD1 - CASSEGAGGGQPQHF TGTGCCAGCAGTGAAGGTGCAGGAGGGGGCCAGCCCCAGCATTTT
15 TRBJ1-5 TRBV6-1 - - CASSRQGLSNQPQHF TGTGCCAGCAGTCGCCAGGGGTTGAGCAATCAGCCCCAGCATTTT
13 TRBJ1-1 TRBV5-6 - - CASSVHGSPEAFF TGTGCCAGCAGCGTGCATGGGAGCCCTGAAGCTTTCTTT
10 TRBJ2-7 TRBV5-1 - - CASSLRDGRF TGCGCCAGCAGCTTGAGGGACGGGCGCTTC
16 TRBJ2-5 TRBV20-1 TRBD1 few CSAREGGQGARGTQYF TGCAGTGCTAGAGAGGGGGGACAGGGGGCGCGCGGGACCCAGTACTTC
15 TRBJ1-4 TRBV5-1 - - CASSLGGRSNEKLFF TGCGCCAGCAGCTTGGGCGGACGGTCTAATGAAAAACTGTTTTTT
14 TRBJ2-3 TRBV5-1 - many CASSLYPGTDTQYF TGCGCCAGCAGCTTGTACCCAGGCACAGATACGCAGTATTTT
14 TRBJ2-3 TRBV20-1 - many CSATAGGGTDTQYF TGCAGTGCCACGGCGGGCGGTGGCACAGATACGCAGTATTTT
14 TRBJ2-3 TRBV6-2/TRBV6-3 - many CASSYQRPADTQYF TGTGCCAGCAGTTACCAGCGGCCCGCGGATACGCAGTATTTT
16 TRBJ2-3 TRBV24-1 TRBD2 - CATSDWTSVSTDTQYF TGTGCCACCAGTGATTGGACTAGCGTTAGCACAGATACGCAGTATTTT
15 TRBJ2-1 TRBV7-2 - - CASELRGVSYNEQFF TGTGCCAGCGAACTTCGAGGGGTATCCTACAATGAGCAGTTCTTC
15 TRBJ1-5 TRBV12-3/TRBV12-4 - many CASSFWLQGDQPQHF TGTGCCAGCAGTTTTTGGTTACAGGGCGATCAGCCCCAGCATTTT
17 TRBJ1-3 TRBV7-9 - many CASSPQGGSLVGNTIYF TGTGCCAGCAGCCCTCAGGGAGGATCCCTTGTCGGAAACACCATCTATTTT
14 TRBJ2-6 TRBV9 - few CASSVISGANVLTF TGTGCCAGCAGCGTTATCTCAGGGGCCAACGTCCTGACTTTC
13 TRBJ2-1 TRBV24-1 TRBD2 - CATSDFGERETFF TGTGCCACCAGTGATTTTGGGGAGCGGGAGACGTTCTTC
17 TRBJ2-2 TRBV4-3 TRBD2 few CASSFRTSGGISGELFF TGCGCCAGCAGCTTTCGGACTAGCGGGGGGATATCCGGGGAGCTGTTTTTT
16 TRBJ2-1 TRBV5-5 TRBD2 - CASSSSGGSSYNEQFF TGTGCCAGCAGCTCCTCCGGGGGGAGCTCCTACAATGAGCAGTTCTTC
13 TRBJ2-7 TRBV6-4 - few CASSRDFLSEQYF TGTGCCAGCAGTCGGGACTTTCTATCCGAGCAGTACTTC
14 TRBJ2-1 TRBV20-1 - few CSAEGGVAYNEQFF TGCAGTGCCGAGGGGGGAGTGGCCTACAATGAGCAGTTCTTC
18 TRBJ2-5 TRBV20-1 TRBD1 - CSARDRDRITLYQETQYF TGCAGTGCTAGAGACCGGGACAGGATCACCCTGTACCAAGAGACCCAGTACTTC
13 TRBJ2-1 TRBV7-7 - - CASSSGWANEQFF TGTGCCAGCAGCTCCGGTTGGGCCAATGAGCAGTTCTTC
15 TRBJ2-5 TRBV5-1 - - CASSIGTRTSPTQYF TGCGCCAGCAGCATTGGGACACGGACAAGCCCGACCCAGTACTTC
15 TRBJ2-7 TRBV10-3 TRBD1 many CAISGGTGSSYEQYF TGTGCCATCAGTGGGGGGACAGGGAGCTCCTACGAGCAGTACTTC
15 TRBJ1-1 TRBV27 - few CASSLQGRVNTEAFF TGTGCCAGCAGTCTCCAAGGGCGGGTGAACACTGAAGCTTTCTTT
18 TRBJ1-6 TRBV5-6 TRBD1 - CASSSSGGRWPYNSPLHF TGTGCCAGCAGCTCATCAGGGGGCCGCTGGCCGTATAATTCACCCCTCCACTTT
15 TRBJ2-5 TRBV5-5 - few CASSLEGNPGETQYF TGTGCCAGCAGCTTGGAGGGAAATCCCGGAGAGACCCAGTACTTC